The T cell receptor (beta chain) described here comes from a study of post-analysis software for immune sequencing data. Whole-study context: Recorded subtypes: relapsing-remitting, secondary progressive, progressive-relapsing; some patients unannotated. Study results and caveats: Controls had lower frequencies than patients of 4 or 5 TRBV segments, which included TRBV5-6, TRBV5-1 and TRBV20-1. Controls' normalized Chao1 diversity significantly exceeded that of multiple sclerosis patients. Same-batch samples co-clustered strongly by F measure.

The library was made from cDNA and included unique molecular identifiers. Researchers reported 400,000 to 550,000 cDNA molecules coming from approximately 1 to 10 million T cells. TCRdb independently ran MiXCR on the PCR reads; one entry per CDR3 protein. The sample holds about 770,000 distinct CDR3 sequences, around 45% seen once. Trimming cost V 5 bases and J 11 bases; bases outside gene matches: 4. In germline, CDR1 is MNHEY, CDR2 SVGAGI. CDR3 length: 14 amino acids. To note about this clonotype: No antigen is known for it.

The sequence came from a girl aged 10 to 17 with multiple sclerosis. The sequenced material came from blood. V usage is TRBV6-5 and J usage is TRBJ2-1; 15 nucleotides match TRBD2. CDR3 DNA: TGTGCCAGCAGTGGGACTAGCGGGAGGAAGAAGCAGTTCTTC. Its protein is CASSGTSGRKKQFF.